Sequencing of this T cell receptor beta chain was carried out in a study of glioma-infiltrating T cells. Study-level findings and limits: Tissue-blood divergence was below expectation in non-neoplastic patients, above in gliomas. Very few CDR3 sequences were shared between tissue and blood.

Trimming removed 3 bases at V and 4 bases at J, with 15 bases between. Germline V gene lookup returns CDR1 SEHNR and CDR2 FQNEAQ (reference sequence). The CDR3 spans 15 residues. This clonotype occurred many times. Its antigen is not known. Amplification of TCR alpha and beta CDR3 regions from RNA used iRepertoire nested multiplex PCR. Tissue mRNA or PBMC total RNA, about 90-400 ng, went into one-step reverse transcription and amplification. TCRdb processed the multiplex PCR reads anew with MiXCR; each CDR3 protein has one entry. The table includes some 40,000 distinct CDR3 sequences, approximately 20% detected once.

Input material: glioma tissue, nonneoplastic brain tissue, or PBMCs (not recorded which). This chain links TRBV7-9 with TRBJ1-2; D uncertain. The source of this sequence is a human donor with low-grade glioma or glioblastoma, undergoing nonglioma brain surgery, or in good health (not recorded which). CDR3: CASSFGLSPGYGYTF. The CDR3 coding sequence is TGTGCCAGCAGCTTCGGACTTTCCCCAGGCTATGGCTACACCTTC.